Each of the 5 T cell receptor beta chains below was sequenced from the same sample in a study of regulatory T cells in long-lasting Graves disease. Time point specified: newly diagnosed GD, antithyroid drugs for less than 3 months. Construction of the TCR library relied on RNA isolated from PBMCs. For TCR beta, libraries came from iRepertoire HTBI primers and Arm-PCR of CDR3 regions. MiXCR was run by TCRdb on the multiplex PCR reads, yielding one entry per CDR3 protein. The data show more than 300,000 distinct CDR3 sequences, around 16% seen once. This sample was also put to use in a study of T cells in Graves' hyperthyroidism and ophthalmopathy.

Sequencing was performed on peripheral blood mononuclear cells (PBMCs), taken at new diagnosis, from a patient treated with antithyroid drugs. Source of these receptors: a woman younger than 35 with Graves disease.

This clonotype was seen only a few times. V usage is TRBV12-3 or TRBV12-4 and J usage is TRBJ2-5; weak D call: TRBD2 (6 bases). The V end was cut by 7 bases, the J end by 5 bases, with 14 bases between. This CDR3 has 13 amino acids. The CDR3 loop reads CASTIREVETQYF. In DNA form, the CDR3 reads TGTGCCAGCACCATAAGGGAGGTCGAGACCCAGTACTTC.

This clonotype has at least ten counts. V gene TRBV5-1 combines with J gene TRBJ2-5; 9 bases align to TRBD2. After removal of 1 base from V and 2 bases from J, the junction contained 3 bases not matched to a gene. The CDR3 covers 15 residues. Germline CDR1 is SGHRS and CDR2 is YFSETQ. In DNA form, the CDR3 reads TGCGCCAGCAGCTTGCATAGCGGGGGTCAAGAGACCCAGTACTTC. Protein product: CASSLHSGGQETQYF.

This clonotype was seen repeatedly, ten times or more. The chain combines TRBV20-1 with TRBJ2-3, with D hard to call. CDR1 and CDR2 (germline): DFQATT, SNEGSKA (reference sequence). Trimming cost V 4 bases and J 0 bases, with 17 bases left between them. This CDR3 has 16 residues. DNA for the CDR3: TGCAGTGCTAAACGGATTCGGTGGGATAGCACAGATACGCAGTATTTT. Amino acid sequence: CSAKRIRWDSTDTQYF.

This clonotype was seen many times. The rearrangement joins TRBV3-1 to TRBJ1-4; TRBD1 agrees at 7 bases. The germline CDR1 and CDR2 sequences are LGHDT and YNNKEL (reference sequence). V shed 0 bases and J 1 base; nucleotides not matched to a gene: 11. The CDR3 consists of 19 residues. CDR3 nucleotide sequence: TGTGCCAGCAGCCAAGATCCGGTTAGGGGGCGCGGAACTAATGAAAAACTGTTTTTT. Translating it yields CASSQDPVRGRGTNEKLFF.

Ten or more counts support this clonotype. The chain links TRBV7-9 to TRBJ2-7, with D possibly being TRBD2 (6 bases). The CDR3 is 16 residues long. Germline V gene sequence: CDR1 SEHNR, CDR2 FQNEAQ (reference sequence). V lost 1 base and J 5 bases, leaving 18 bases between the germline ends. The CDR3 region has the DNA TGTGCCAGCAGCTTAGGAGGAACTAGCTTAGGGGACGAGCAGTACTTC. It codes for CASSLGGTSLGDEQYF.